This is a list of T cell receptor beta chains from one sample in a study of CD8+ T cells in alopecia areata. The protocol was immunoSEQ multiplex PCR, while the TCRdb copy is restricted to in-frame clones and leaves out a portion. The sample shows around 150,000 clones, roughly four fifths of them seen only once. Material: CD8+ T cells sorted from blood, obtained at week 4, from a patient treated with tofacitinib. The receptor set was obtained from a human donor with alopecia areata. Both conserved end residues are part of each CDR3. The D gene is left open where the match is weak. Size tells how often a clone was seen (once, few, many) or the class of an expanded clone, and some rows leave it out.

V gene	J gene	clone size	D gene	CDR3 protein	CDR3 DNA
TRBV27	TRBJ1-1	.	.	CASSPVPSDGYTEAFF	TGTGCCAGCAGCCCCGTCCCTTCAGACGGCTACACTGAAGCTTTCTTT
TRBV2	TRBJ2-7	.	TRBD2	CASSDSGGPYEQYF	TGTGCCAGCAGTGATAGCGGGGGCCCCTACGAGCAGTACTTC
TRBV12-5	TRBJ2-1	few	.	CASGFLVWGNSYNEQFF	TGTGCTAGTGGTTTCCTGGTCTGGGGCAACTCCTACAATGAGCAGTTCTTC
TRBV18	TRBJ1-4	.	TRBD1	CASSQLGQATNEKLFF	TGTGCCAGCTCACAACTTGGACAGGCAACTAATGAAAAACTGTTTTTT
TRBV13	TRBJ2-7	.	.	CASSLRSTEYEQYF	TGTGCCAGCAGCTTAAGATCCACCGAATACGAGCAGTACTTC
TRBV7-9	TRBJ2-5	.	TRBD2	CASSSRLAGRETQYF	TGTGCCAGCAGCTCGCGACTAGCGGGCAGGGAGACCCAGTACTTC
TRBV7-9	TRBJ2-5	.	.	CASSLAPREAETQYF	TGTGCCAGCAGCTTAGCGCCCAGGGAAGCGGAGACCCAGTACTTC
TRBV9	TRBJ2-3	.	TRBD2	CASSAGLAEDTQYF	TGTGCCAGCAGCGCCGGACTAGCGGAAGATACGCAGTATTTT
TRBV12-5	TRBJ1-1	.	TRBD1	CASGPGEGADTEAFF	TGTGCTAGTGGTCCTGGTGAGGGGGCGGATACTGAAGCTTTCTTT
TRBV6-5	TRBJ2-1	.	.	CASINIKRADNEQFF	TGTGCCAGCATCAACATAAAGCGGGCTGACAATGAGCAGTTCTTC
TRBV6-5	TRBJ2-1	.	.	CASSYSRAGGNEQFF	TGTGCCAGCAGTTACTCGCGGGCAGGTGGTAATGAGCAGTTCTTC
TRBV6-5	TRBJ1-2	.	.	CASGTGDGYTF	TGTGCCAGCGGGACGGGGGACGGCTACACCTTC
TRBV25-1	TRBJ1-4	few	.	CASSEWGRKGEKLFF	TGTGCCAGCAGTGAATGGGGCAGGAAGGGTGAAAAACTGTTTTTT
TRBV6-1	TRBJ2-4	.	.	CASSEAGGRPKNIQYF	TGTGCCAGCAGTGAAGCTGGAGGGCGTCCCAAAAACATTCAGTACTTC
TRBV7-9	TRBJ2-7	once	.	CASSRGDPSLYEQYF	TGTGCCAGCAGCCGAGGGGACCCGTCACTATACGAGCAGTACTTC
TRBV30	TRBJ2-7	.	.	CAWSEQGTYEQYF	TGTGCCTGGAGTGAACAGGGTACTTACGAGCAGTACTTC
TRBV6-5	TRBJ2-1	.	.	CASSYRVSSYNEQFF	TGTGCCAGCAGTTACAGGGTTAGCTCCTACAATGAGCAGTTCTTC
TRBV30	TRBJ2-1	few	TRBD2	CAWSTETSGGVDEQFF	TGTGCCTGGAGTACAGAGACTAGCGGGGGGGTCGATGAGCAGTTCTTC
TRBV19	TRBJ2-2	.	.	CASSISGELFF	TGTGCCAGTAGTATCTCCGGGGAGCTGTTTTTT
TRBV27	TRBJ2-1	.	.	CASRLSTTNEQFF	TGTGCCAGCCGCTTAAGCACCACCAATGAGCAGTTCTTC
TRBV7-9	TRBJ2-1	.	.	CASSLVRLGYNEQFF	TGTGCCAGCAGCTTAGTCCGCCTCGGGTACAATGAGCAGTTCTTC
TRBV25-1	TRBJ2-1	.	.	CASSDRRRNEQFF	TGTGCCAGCAGTGATAGGCGGAGGAATGAGCAGTTCTTC